This T cell receptor beta chain was sequenced in a study of T cell repertoires in cytomegalovirus infection. Study in general: Selected CMV epitopes included recently identified HLA-C-restricted ones as well as well-studied HLA-B-restricted ones. Indications came from public TCR beta signatures; they pointed to CMV infection and to a matching HLA type. Study conclusions and caveats: The ex vivo response was dominated by HLA-C-restricted CMV-specific TCR beta clonotypes. People with CMV and the relevant HLA were identified by cumulative public TCR beta family frequency.

In regard to this clonotype: No antigen is known for it.

This CDR3 has 15 amino acids. The germline gives CDR1 LNHDA, CDR2 SQIVND (reference sequence). V gave up 3 bases and J gave up 3 bases; unmatched junction bases: 4. TCRdb reprocessed the reads with MiXCR, giving one entry per CDR3 protein. The repertoire holds about 890,000 distinct CDR3 sequences, about a third seen once, with over 12% in the top ten. The sample in question was cultured CD8+ T cells from PBMCs, obtained from culture after CMV antigen stimulation. The sequence was collected from a human donor in good health (CMV status not recorded). Some clones in this sample may be carry-over from other donors' samples. V and J are TRBV19 and TRBJ2-1, with TRBD2 identical over 8 bases. The CDR3 sequence is CASSMDSGVYNEQFF. The CDR3, as DNA: TGTGCCAGTAGTATGGATAGCGGGGTCTACAATGAGCAGTTCTTC.